The clone carrying this TCR beta chain turned up a few times. This sample is drawn from a study of T-cell reconstitution after alpha-beta-depleted transplantation in children. The TCRbeta library was prepared with unique molecular identifiers. TCRdb reprocessed the PCR reads with MiXCR, giving one entry per CDR3 protein. In the table there are some 530,000 distinct CDR3 sequences, 12% of which are singletons. Germline trimming cut 3 bases from V and 8 bases from J; bases unmatched to any gene: 8. The CDR3 totals 16 residues. Germline assignment: CDR1 SGDLS and CDR2 YYNGEE. The source material was PBMCs from the stem cell graft donor, sampled from the stem cell graft. This TCR was sampled from a human donor who donated a stem cell graft to a child with combined immunodeficiency. The chain combines TRBV9 with TRBJ2-1; 13 bases align to TRBD2. The CDR3 loop reads CASSELAGGPVYEQFF. The CDR3 bases are TGTGCCAGCAGCGAACTAGCGGGAGGGCCTGTTTATGAGCAGTTCTTC. Variable domain in full (rest from reference TRBV9 and TRBJ2-1): DSGVTQTPKHLITATGQRVTLRCSPRSGDLSVYWYQQSLDQGLQFLIQYYNGEERAKGNILERFSAQQFPDLHSELNLSSLELGDSALYFCASSELAGGPVYEQFFGPGTRLTVL.